This entry concerns a single T cell receptor beta chain. A few counts support this clonotype. The specificity of this receptor is unknown. Base quality data are lacking; no much larger clone is found one base away. The CDR3 runs 16 residues from the cysteine to the phenylalanine. Just CDR3 DNA is preserved here, 48 bases in frame from base 1. Trimming removed 3 bases from V and 5 bases from J, leaving 16 bases between the germline ends. From the germline V gene (reference sequence), CDR1 is WNHNN and CDR2 is SYGVQD. TCR cDNA was made using 5'RACE template switching, a step that added a universal primer site and unique molecular identifiers. Priming for cDNA synthesis came from both the TCR alpha and TCR beta constant segments. Two PCR steps were used to amplify libraries, with sample barcodes and sequencing adapters being added in the second step. Sequencing of libraries was performed on Illumina HiSeq 2500 (2x100 bp) or NovaSeq (2x150 bp). The paper's data handling went like this. MIGEC handled demultiplexing of reads and collapsing into UMI consensus sequences, while MiXCR performed V(D)J alignment. Using edgeR on replicate PBMC samples, clonotypes were called vaccine-responding if FDR was below 0.01 and the log2 fold change was above 5 up to day 15. Bulk clonotypes were assigned CD4 or CD8 identity according to which sequenced CD4 or CD8 repertoire held them at higher abundance. TCRdb's own reprocessing of the public reads used fastp at Q25 and MiXCR and kept productive beta chains. Rows with a matching CDR3 protein are joined into one entry that keeps the most common DNA and genes. TCRdb, not the authors, supplied the V and J calls. A total of 500,000 to 650,000 distinct CDR3 sequences appear in this sample, about a sixth of them only once. Around 15% of the sample goes to the ten largest clones.

The record originates from a study of T cells after yellow fever vaccination (dated by TCRdb to 2018 to 2020). About the investigation overall: Libraries from fractions with low cell numbers were prepared with the SMART-Seq v4 Ultra Low Input RNA kit. To track T-cell clones before and after primary and booster YFV17D yellow fever vaccination, bulk TCR alpha and beta repertoires were sequenced longitudinally. Two healthy male donors, one aged 18 to 30 and one aged 30 to 40 years, were included in the cohort. Blood samples were taken at several timepoints before and after primary and secondary immunization, and bulk PBMC replicates and cell subsets were isolated. The research as a whole found: Most clones expanded after primary vaccination were re-detected after the booster (around 96% of CD4 and approximately 85% of CD8), suggesting broad memory maintenance. A small fraction of clonotypes appeared in both the CD4 and CD8 compartments, likely as a result of convergent recombination. The study included only a couple of donors, which limits how far the findings can be generalized. FACS-sorted repertoires could contain abundant contaminating clonotypes from the bulk population, so computational filtering was required. Compared with the primary T-cell response, the secondary T-cell response was weaker but faster, peaking on day 5 rather than day 15.

Reading the label with the study, this specimen's treatment or condition is: live attenuated yellow fever vaccine strain. At each blood-draw timepoint, two biological replicates of bulk PBMCs were collected. A standard Ficoll-Paque protocol was used to isolate PBMCs from peripheral blood. TriZol was used to extract RNA from bulk PBMCs, CD4 and CD8 fractions, and dextramer-positive and dextramer-negative fractions. The receptor's source is a man younger than 35 who received the YFV17D yellow fever vaccine. The sample consisted of PBMCs, taken about 5 days after the first yellow fever vaccination. This sequence uses TRBV10-1 and TRBJ2-2; a tentative D match to TRBD1 spans 5 bases. The bases read TGCGCCAGCAGTGACAGCAGGACCAAGGGGACCGGGGAGCTGTTTTTT. Its protein is CASSDSRTKGTGELFF.